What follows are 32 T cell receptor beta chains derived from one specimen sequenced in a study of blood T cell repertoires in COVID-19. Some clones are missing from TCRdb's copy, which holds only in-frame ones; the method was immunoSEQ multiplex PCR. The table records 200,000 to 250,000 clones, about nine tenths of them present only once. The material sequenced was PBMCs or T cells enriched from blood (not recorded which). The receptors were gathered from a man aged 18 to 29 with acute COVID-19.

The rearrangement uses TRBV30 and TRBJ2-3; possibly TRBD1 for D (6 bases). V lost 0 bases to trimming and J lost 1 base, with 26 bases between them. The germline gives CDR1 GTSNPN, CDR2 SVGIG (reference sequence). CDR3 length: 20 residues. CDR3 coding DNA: TGTGCCTGGAGTGTATATCGATGGGCCCCCGCTAGGACAGGCACAGATACGCAGTATTTT. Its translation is CAWSVYRWAPARTGTDTQYF.

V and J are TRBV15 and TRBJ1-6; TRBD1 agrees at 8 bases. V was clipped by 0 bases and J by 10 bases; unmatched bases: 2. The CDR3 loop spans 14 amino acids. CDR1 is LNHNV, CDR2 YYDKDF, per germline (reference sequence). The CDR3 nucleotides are TGTGCCACCAGCAGAGACACAGGGGGGTCACCCCTCCACTTT. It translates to CATSRDTGGSPLHF.

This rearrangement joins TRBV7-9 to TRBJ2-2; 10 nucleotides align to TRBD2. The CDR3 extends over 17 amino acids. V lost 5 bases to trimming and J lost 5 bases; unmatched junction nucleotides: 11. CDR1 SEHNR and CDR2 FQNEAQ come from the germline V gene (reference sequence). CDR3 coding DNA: TGTGCCAGCAGCGACCGCCTAGCGGGAGTTAGGACCGGGGAGCTGTTTTTT. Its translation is CASSDRLAGVRTGELFF.

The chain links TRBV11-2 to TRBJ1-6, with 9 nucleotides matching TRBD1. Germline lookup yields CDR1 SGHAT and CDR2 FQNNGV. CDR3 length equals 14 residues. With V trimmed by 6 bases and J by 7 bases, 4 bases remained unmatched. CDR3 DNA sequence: TGTGCCAGCAGTCGGACAGGGGAAAATTCACCCCTCCACTTT. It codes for CASSRTGENSPLHF.

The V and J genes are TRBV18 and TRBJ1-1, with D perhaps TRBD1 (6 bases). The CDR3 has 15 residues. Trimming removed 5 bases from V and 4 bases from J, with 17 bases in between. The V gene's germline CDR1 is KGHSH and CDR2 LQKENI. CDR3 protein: CASSTNSDRITEAFF. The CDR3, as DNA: TGTGCCAGCTCAACGAATTCCGACAGGATCACTGAAGCTTTCTTT.

The CDR3 coding sequence is TGTGCCAGCAGTGCACGGGGGCGGGAGGGTACAGATACGCAGTATTTT. Its protein is CASSARGREGTDTQYF. The chain employs TRBV27 and TRBJ2-3; 9 nucleotides align to TRBD2. The length of the CDR3 is 16 residues. CDR1 MNHEY and CDR2 SMNVEV come from the germline V gene (reference sequence). V was pared by 5 bases and J by 3 bases, with 9 bases of the junction left unmatched.

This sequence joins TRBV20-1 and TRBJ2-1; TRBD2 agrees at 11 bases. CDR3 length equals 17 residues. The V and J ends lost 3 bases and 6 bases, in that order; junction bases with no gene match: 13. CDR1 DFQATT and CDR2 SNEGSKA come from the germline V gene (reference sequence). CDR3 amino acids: CSASLESAGLAANEQFF. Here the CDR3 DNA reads TGCAGTGCTAGTCTCGAGAGTGCGGGACTAGCGGCCAATGAGCAGTTCTTC.

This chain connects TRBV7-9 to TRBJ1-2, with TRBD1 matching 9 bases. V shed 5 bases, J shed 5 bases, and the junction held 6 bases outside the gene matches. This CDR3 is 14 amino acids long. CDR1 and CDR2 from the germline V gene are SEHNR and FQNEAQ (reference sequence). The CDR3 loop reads CASSLTDRGYGYTF. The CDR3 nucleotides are TGTGCCAGCAGCCTTACCGACAGGGGGTATGGCTACACCTTC.

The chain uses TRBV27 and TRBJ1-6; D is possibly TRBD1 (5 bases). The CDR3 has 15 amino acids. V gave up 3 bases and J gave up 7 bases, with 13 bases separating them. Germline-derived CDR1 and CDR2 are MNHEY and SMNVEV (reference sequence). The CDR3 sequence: CASSLGGLVNSPLHF. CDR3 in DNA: TGTGCCAGCAGTTTGGGGGGACTGGTAAATTCACCCCTCCACTTT.

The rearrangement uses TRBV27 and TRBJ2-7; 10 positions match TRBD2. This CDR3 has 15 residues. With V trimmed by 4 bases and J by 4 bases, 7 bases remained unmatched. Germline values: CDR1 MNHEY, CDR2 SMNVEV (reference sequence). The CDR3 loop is CASSSLAGEKYEQYF. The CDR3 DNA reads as TGTGCCAGCAGTTCCCTAGCGGGAGAAAAGTACGAGCAGTACTTC.

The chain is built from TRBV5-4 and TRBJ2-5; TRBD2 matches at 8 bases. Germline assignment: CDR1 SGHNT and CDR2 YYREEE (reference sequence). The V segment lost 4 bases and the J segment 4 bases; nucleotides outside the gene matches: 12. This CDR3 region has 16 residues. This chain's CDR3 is CASSPTGGLAGETQYF. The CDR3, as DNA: TGTGCCAGCAGCCCGACAGGTGGCCTAGCGGGAGAGACCCAGTACTTC.

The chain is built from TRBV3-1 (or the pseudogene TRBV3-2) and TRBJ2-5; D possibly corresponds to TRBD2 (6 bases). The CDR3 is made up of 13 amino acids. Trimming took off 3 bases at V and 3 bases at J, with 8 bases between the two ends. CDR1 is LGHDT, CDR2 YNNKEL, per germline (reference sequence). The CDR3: CASSHQREETQYF. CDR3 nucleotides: TGTGCCAGCAGCCACCAGCGGGAAGAGACCCAGTACTTC.

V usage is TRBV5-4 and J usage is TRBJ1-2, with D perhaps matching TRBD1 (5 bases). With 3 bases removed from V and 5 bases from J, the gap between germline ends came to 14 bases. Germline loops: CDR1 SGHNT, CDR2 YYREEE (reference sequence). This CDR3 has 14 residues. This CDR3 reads CASSSWDLGYGYTF. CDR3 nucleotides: TGTGCCAGCAGCTCCTGGGACTTAGGGTATGGCTACACCTTC.

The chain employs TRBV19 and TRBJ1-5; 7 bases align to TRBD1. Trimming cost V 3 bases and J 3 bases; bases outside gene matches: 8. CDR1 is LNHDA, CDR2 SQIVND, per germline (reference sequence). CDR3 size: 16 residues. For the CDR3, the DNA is TGTGCCAGTAGTATCGGACAGGCCTGGGACAATCAGCCCCAGCATTTT. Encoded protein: CASSIGQAWDNQPQHF.

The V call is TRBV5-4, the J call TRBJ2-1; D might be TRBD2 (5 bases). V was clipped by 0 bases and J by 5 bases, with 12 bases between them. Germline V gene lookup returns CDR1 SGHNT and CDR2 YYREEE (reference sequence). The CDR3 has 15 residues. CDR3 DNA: TGTGCCAGCAGCTTGGGGGTAGCGCGGGACAATGAGCAGTTCTTC. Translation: CASSLGVARDNEQFF.

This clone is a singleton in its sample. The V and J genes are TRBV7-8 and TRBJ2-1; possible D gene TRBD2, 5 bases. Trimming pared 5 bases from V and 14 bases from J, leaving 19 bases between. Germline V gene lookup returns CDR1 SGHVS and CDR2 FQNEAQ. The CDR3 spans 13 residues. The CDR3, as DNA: TGTGCCAGCAGCCTAAGGGTGGTGGCGGAGGAGTTCTTC. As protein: CASSLRVVAEEFF.

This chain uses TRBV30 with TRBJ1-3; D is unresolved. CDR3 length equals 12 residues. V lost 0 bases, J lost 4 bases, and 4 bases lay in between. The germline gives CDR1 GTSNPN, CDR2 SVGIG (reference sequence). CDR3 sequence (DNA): TGTGCCTGGAGTGTTTCGGGAAACACCATATATTTT. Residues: CAWSVSGNTIYF.

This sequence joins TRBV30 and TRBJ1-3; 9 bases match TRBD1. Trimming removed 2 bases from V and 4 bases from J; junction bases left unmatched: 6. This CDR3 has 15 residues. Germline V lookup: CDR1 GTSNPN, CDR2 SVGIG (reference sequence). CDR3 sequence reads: CAWSLQGAYGNTIYF. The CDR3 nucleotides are TGTGCCTGGAGTCTACAGGGGGCGTACGGAAACACCATATATTTT.

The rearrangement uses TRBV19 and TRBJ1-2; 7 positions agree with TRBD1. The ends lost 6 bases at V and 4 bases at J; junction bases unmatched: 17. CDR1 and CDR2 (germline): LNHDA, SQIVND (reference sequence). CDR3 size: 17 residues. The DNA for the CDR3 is TGTGCCAGTAGCGACGCACCGGGACAGCCTAGGGCCTATGGCTACACCTTC. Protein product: CASSDAPGQPRAYGYTF.

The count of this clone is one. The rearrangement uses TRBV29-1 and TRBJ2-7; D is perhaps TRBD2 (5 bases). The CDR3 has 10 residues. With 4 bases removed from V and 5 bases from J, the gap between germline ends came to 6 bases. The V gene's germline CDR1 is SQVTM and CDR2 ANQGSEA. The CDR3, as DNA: TGCAGCGTTGCGGGGAACGAGCAGTACTTC. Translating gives CSVAGNEQYF.

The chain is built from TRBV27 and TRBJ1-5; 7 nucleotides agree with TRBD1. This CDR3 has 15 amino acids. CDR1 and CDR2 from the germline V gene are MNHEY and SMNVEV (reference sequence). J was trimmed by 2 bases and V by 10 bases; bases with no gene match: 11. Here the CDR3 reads CATKTNGQGNQPQHF. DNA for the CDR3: TGTGCCACCAAAACAAACGGACAGGGCAATCAGCCCCAGCATTTT.

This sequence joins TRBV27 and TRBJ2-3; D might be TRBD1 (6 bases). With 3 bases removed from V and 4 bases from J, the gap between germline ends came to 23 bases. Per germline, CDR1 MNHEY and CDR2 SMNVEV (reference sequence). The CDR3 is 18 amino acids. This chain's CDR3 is CASSLGLRGILKPDTQYF. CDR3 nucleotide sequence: TGTGCCAGCAGTTTGGGCCTCAGGGGAATTTTAAAGCCAGATACGCAGTATTTT.

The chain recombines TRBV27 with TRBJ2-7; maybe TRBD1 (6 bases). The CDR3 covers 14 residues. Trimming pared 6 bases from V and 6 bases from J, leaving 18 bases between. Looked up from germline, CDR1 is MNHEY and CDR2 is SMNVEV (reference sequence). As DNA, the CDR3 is TGTGCCAGCAGCTCCTTACAGGGTAAAAGCGAGCAGTACTTC. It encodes CASSSLQGKSEQYF.

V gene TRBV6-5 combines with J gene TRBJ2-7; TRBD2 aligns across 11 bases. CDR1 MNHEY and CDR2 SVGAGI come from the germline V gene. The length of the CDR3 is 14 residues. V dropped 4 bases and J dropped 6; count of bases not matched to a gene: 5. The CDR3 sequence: CASSLLAGASEQYF. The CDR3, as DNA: TGTGCCAGCAGTTTACTAGCGGGAGCAAGCGAGCAGTACTTC.

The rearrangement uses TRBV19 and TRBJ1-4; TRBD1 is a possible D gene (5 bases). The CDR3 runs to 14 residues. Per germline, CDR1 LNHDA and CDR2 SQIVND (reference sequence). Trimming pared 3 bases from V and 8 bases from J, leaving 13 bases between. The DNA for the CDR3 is TGTGCCAGTAGTATCTCCAGGGCCAGCGAAAAACTGTTTTTT. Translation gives CASSISRASEKLFF.

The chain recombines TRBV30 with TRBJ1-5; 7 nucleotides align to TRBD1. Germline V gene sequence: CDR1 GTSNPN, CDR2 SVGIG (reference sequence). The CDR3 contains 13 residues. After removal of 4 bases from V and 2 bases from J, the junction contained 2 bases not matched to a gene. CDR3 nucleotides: TGTGCCTGGAACAGGGGTGGCAATCAGCCCCAGCATTTT. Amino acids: CAWNRGGNQPQHF.

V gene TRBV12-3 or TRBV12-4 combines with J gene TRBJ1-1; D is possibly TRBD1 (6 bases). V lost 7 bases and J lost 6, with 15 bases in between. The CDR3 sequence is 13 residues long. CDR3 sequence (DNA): TGTGCCAGCAAACCCAGGGGAATTCCTGAAGCTTTCTTT. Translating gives CASKPRGIPEAFF.

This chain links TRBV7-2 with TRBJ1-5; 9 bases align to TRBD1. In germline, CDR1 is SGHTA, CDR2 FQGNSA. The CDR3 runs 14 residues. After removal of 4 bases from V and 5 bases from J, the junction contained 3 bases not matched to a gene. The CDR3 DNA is TGTGCCAGCAGCTCCGGGACAGGGCATCAGCCCCAGCATTTT. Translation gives CASSSGTGHQPQHF. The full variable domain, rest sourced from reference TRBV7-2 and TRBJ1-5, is GAGVSQSPSNKVTEKGKDVELRCDPISGHTALYWYRQSLGQGLEFLIYFQGNSAPDKSGLPSDRFSAERTGGSVSTLTIQRTQQEDSAVYLCASSSGTGHQPQHFGDGTRLSIL.

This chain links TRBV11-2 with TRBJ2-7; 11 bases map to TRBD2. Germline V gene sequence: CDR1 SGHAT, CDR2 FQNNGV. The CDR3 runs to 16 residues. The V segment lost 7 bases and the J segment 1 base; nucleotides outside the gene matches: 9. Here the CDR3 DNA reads TGTGCCAGCACCGCGAGACTAGCGGGACATTCCTACGAGCAGTACTTC. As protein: CASTARLAGHSYEQYF.

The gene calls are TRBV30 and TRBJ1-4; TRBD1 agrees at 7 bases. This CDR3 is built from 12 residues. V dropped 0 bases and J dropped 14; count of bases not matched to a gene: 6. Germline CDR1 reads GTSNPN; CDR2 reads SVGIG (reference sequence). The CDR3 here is CAWSVGGPRLFF. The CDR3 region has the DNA TGTGCCTGGAGTGTAGGGGGCCCCAGGCTGTTTTTT. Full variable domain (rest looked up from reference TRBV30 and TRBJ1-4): SQTIHQWPATLVQPVGSPLSLECTVEGTSNPNLYWYRQAAGRGLQLLFYSVGIGQISSEVPQNLSASRPQDRQFILSSKKLLLSDSGFYLCAWSVGGPRLFFGSGTQLSVL.

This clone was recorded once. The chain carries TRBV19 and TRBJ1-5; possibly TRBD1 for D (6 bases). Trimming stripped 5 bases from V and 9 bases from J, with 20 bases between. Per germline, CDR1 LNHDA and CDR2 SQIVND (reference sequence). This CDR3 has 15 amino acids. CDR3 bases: TGTGCCAGTAGTGGAACGCCCTTCACAGGGTTGCCCCAGCATTTT. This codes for CASSGTPFTGLPQHF.

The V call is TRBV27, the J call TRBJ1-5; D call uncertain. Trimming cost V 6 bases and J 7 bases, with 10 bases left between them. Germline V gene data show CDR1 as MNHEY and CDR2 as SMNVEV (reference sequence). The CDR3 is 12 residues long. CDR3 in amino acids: CASRREGQPQHF. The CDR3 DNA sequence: TGTGCCAGCAGGCGGGAAGGGCAGCCCCAGCATTTT.